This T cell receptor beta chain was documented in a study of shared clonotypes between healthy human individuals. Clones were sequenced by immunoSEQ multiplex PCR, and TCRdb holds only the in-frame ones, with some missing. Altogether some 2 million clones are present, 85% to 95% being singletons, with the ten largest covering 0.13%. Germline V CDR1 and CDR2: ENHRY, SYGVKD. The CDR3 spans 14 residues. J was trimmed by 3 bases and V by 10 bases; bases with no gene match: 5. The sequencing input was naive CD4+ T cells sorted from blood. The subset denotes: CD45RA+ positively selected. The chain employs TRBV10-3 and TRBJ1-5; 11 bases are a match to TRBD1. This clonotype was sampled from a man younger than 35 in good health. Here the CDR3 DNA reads TGTGCCACCCAGGGACAGGGGGTCAATCAGCCCCAGCATTTT. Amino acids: CATQGQGVNQPQHF.